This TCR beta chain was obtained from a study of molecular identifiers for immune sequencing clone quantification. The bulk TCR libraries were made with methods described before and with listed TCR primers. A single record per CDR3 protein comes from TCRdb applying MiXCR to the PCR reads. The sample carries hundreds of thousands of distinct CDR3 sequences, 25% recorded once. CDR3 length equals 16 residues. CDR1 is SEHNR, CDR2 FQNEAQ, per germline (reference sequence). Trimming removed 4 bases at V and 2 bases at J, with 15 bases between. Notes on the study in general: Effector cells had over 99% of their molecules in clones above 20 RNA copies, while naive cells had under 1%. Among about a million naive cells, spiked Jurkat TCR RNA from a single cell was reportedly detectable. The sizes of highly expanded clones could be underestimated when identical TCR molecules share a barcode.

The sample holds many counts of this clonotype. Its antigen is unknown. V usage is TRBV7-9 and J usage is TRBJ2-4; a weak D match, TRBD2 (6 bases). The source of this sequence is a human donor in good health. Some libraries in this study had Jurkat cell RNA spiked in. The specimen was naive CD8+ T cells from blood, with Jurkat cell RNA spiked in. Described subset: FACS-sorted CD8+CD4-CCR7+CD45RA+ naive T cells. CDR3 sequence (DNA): TGTGCCAGCAGCTCTCTGGGCGGGGAAACCAAAAACATTCAGTACTTC. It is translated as CASSSLGGETKNIQYF.